These 17 T cell receptor beta chains were sequenced from one sample in a study of control samples from healthy donors and cancer patients. Sequencing used immunoSEQ multiplex PCR; TCRdb keeps in-frame clones, though not all of them. The repertoire holds around 80,000 clones, with 90% to 95% as singletons. The material sequenced was blood. These receptor sequences come from a man aged 45-65 years in good health.

CDR3 in amino acids: CASSPTANYGYTF. The CDR3 DNA follows: TGTGCCAGCAGCCCCACTGCTAACTATGGCTACACCTTC. The gene calls are TRBV3-1 (or the pseudogene TRBV3-2) and TRBJ1-2, with no clear D. V was cut by 4 bases and J by 0 bases, with 6 bases left in between. Germline assignment: CDR1 LGHDT and CDR2 YNNKEL (reference sequence). The CDR3 is 13 amino acids.

This clone was counted once. The chain has TRBV7-8 and TRBJ2-1, with 7 bases matching TRBD2. The V segment lost 3 bases and the J segment 2 bases; nucleotides outside the gene matches: 4. The CDR3 spans 15 residues. CDR1 is SGHVS, CDR2 FQNEAQ, per germline. This CDR3 reads CASSLSRGTYNEQFF. CDR3 nucleotides: TGTGCCAGCAGCTTGTCGCGGGGGACCTACAATGAGCAGTTCTTC. The complete variable domain, with remaining parts taken from reference TRBV7-8 and TRBJ2-1, reads GAGVSQSPRYKVAKRGQDVALRCDPISGHVSLFWYQQALGQGPEFLTYFQNEAQLDKSGLPSDRFFAERPEGSVSTLKIQRTQQEDSAVYLCASSLSRGTYNEQFFGPGTRLTVL.

Only one count was recorded for this clone. As DNA, the CDR3 is TGTGCCAGCTCAGAGAGATCTGGAAACACCATATATTTT. The encoded protein is CASSERSGNTIYF. The rearrangement joins TRBV18 to TRBJ1-3; D not resolved. V was shortened by 5 bases and J by 1 base, with 6 bases between the two germline ends. The length of the CDR3 is 13 residues. The germline CDR1 and CDR2 sequences are KGHSH and LQKENI.

This chain links TRBV6-6 with TRBJ1-4; D remains unclear. The CDR3 covers 13 residues. V was trimmed by 4 bases and J by 10 bases, leaving 13 bases between them. Germline V CDR1 and CDR2: MNHNY, SVGAGI (reference sequence). The CDR3 DNA reads as TGTGCCAGCAGTTCAGGAACGGCGGTAAAACTGTTTTTT. Translation gives CASSSGTAVKLFF.

The chain is built from TRBV6-5 and TRBJ1-3, with D unresolved. The CDR3 consists of 13 residues. V dropped 7 bases and J dropped 2 bases, with 9 bases sitting between them. The germline gives CDR1 MNHEY, CDR2 SVGAGI. Written as DNA, the CDR3 is TGTGCCAGCATGCGGATTACTGGAAACACCATATATTTT. This sequence encodes CASMRITGNTIYF.

The count of this clone is one. The chain employs TRBV5-6 and TRBJ2-3; 11 bases line up with TRBD2. V lost 1 base, J lost 5 bases, and 3 bases stayed unmatched. Per the germline V gene, CDR1 is SGHDT and CDR2 is YYEEEE. The CDR3 extends over 15 amino acids. This CDR3 reads CASSLIAGGQDTQYF. CDR3 DNA sequence: TGTGCCAGCAGCTTGATAGCGGGGGGGCAAGATACGCAGTATTTT.

The chain couples TRBV27 to TRBJ1-6; unclear D gene. V was trimmed by 5 bases and J by 11 bases, leaving 16 bases between them. This CDR3 has 14 amino acids. Germline CDR1 and CDR2: MNHEY and SMNVEV (reference sequence). In nucleotides, the CDR3 is TGTGCCAGCAGTCTAACCCATGGGCGGACACCCCTCCACTTT. This translates into CASSLTHGRTPLHF.

The chain has TRBV19 and TRBJ1-2; TRBD1 matches 11 bases. Per germline, CDR1 LNHDA and CDR2 SQIVND (reference sequence). V was pared by 7 bases and J by 5 bases, with 9 bases of the junction left unmatched. CDR3 size: 15 residues. CDR3 region: CASTPGQGGWYGYTF. CDR3 nucleotides: TGTGCCAGTACTCCGGGACAGGGGGGATGGTATGGCTACACCTTC.

The J gene is TRBJ2-5, the V gene TRBV19, with 8 bases aligning to TRBD1. Per the germline V gene, CDR1 is LNHDA and CDR2 is SQIVND (reference sequence). J lost 3 bases, V lost 1 base, and 4 bases had no gene match. The CDR3 loop spans 15 amino acids. The CDR3 is CASSIVGTGKETQYF. The CDR3 DNA reads TGTGCCAGTAGTATAGTGGGGACAGGAAAAGAGACCCAGTACTTC.

The genes are TRBV3-1 (or the pseudogene TRBV3-2) and TRBJ1-2; 11 bases fit TRBD1. With V trimmed by 4 bases and J by 7 bases, 5 bases remained unmatched. CDR1 is LGHDT, CDR2 YNNKEL, per germline (reference sequence). CDR3 length: 14 amino acids. The CDR3 DNA follows: TGTGCCAGCAGCCCAGGGACAGGGGGTTTTGGCTACACCTTC. This gives the protein CASSPGTGGFGYTF.

The rearrangement joins TRBV4-1 to TRBJ1-5, with TRBD1 matching 7 bases. This CDR3 has 16 residues. Germline CDR1 and CDR2: MGHRA and YSYEKL. Losses at the gene ends were 0 bases for V and 3 bases for J; bases not matched to a gene: 5. CDR3 in amino acids: CASSQETGAVNQPQHF. The DNA for the CDR3 is TGCGCCAGCAGCCAAGAAACAGGGGCCGTCAATCAGCCCCAGCATTTT.

This sequence joins TRBV30 and TRBJ1-1; perhaps TRBD1 as D (5 bases). From germline, CDR1 is GTSNPN and CDR2 SVGIG (reference sequence). The V gene lost 0 bases and the J gene lost 4 bases, with 15 bases spanning the gap. The CDR3 has 15 residues. The chain's CDR3 is CAWSVRGGGPTEAFF. For the CDR3, the DNA is TGTGCCTGGAGTGTAAGGGGAGGCGGGCCCACTGAAGCTTTCTTT.

The genes are TRBV13 and TRBJ2-4; D is uncertain. CDR3 length equals 16 residues. The germline V gene encodes CDR1 PRHDT and CDR2 FYEKMQ (reference sequence). The V end was cut by 4 bases, the J end by 0 bases, with 13 bases between. The CDR3 nucleotides read TGTGCCAGCAGCTCAACCCTCCAACTAGCCAAAAACATTCAGTACTTC. It encodes CASSSTLQLAKNIQYF. Looking up the rest from reference TRBV13 and TRBJ2-4 gives the full variable domain: AAGVIQSPRHLIKEKRETATLKCYPIPRHDTVYWYQQGPGQDPQFLISFYEKMQSDKGSIPDRFSAQQFSDYHSELNMSSLELGDSALYFCASSSTLQLAKNIQYFGAGTRLSVL.

V usage is TRBV5-1 and J usage is TRBJ2-3, with 10 nucleotides matching TRBD2. The CDR3 sequence is 16 residues long. Germline lookup yields CDR1 SGHRS and CDR2 YFSETQ. Trimming took 2 bases from V and 5 from J; bases not matched to a gene: 8. CDR3 loop: CASSFSSGGVGDTQYF. The CDR3 DNA reads TGCGCCAGCAGCTTTTCTAGCGGGGGAGTGGGAGATACGCAGTATTTT.

The V and J genes are TRBV6-5 and TRBJ1-4; D not resolved. Germline V gene data show CDR1 as MNHEY and CDR2 as SVGAGI. The CDR3 is 15 amino acids. Trimming left V 0 bases short and J 3 bases short, with 8 bases between. Here the CDR3 reads CASSYSGSSNEKLFF. For the CDR3, the DNA is TGTGCCAGCAGTTACTCAGGCAGTTCTAATGAAAAACTGTTTTTT.

This clone has more than one count but fewer than ten. The chain has TRBV29-1 and TRBJ1-2; tentatively, D is TRBD1 (5 bases). The CDR3 contains 11 residues. Germline CDR1 reads SQVTM; CDR2 reads ANQGSEA. Trimming took off 3 bases at V and 8 bases at J, with 10 bases between the two ends. This chain's CDR3 is CSVDAGVGYTF. In DNA form, the CDR3 reads TGCAGCGTTGATGCGGGGGTCGGCTACACCTTC. Complete variable domain (other parts from reference TRBV29-1 and TRBJ1-2): SAVISQKPSRDICQRGTSLTIQCQVDSQVTMMFWYRQQPGQSLTLIATANQGSEATYESGFVIDKFPISRPNLTFSTLTVSNMSPEDSSIYLCSVDAGVGYTFGSGTRLTVV.

This chain joins TRBV29-1 and TRBJ1-2, with unresolved D. CDR1 and CDR2 from the germline V gene are SQVTM and ANQGSEA. Trimming took 3 bases from V and 2 from J, leaving 7 bases between them. The CDR3 runs to 12 residues. This CDR3 reads CSVDDGNYGYTF. Written as DNA, the CDR3 is TGCAGCGTTGACGACGGAAACTATGGCTACACCTTC.